The 10 T cell receptor beta chains presented below share a single source sample, sequenced in a study of T cell responses to AZD1222 COVID-19 vaccine. Profiling relied on immunoSEQ multiplex PCR, and the TCRdb table lists in-frame clones only, not all of them. Of tens of thousands of clones in the sample, approximately 91% are singletons; the top ten hold 22%. The sequences come from peripheral blood, collected on day 0 of AZD1222 vaccination. Every receptor here comes from an adult in good health.

The chain combines TRBV7-2 with TRBJ2-2; the D gene is possibly TRBD2 (7 bases). Per germline, CDR1 SGHTA and CDR2 FQGNSA. V was pared by 5 bases and J by 4 bases, with 20 bases between. The CDR3 is 17 residues long. CDR3 protein: CASSPPWGGGSTGELFF. The CDR3, as DNA: TGTGCCAGCAGCCCCCCTTGGGGAGGGGGGAGCACCGGGGAGCTGTTTTTT.

The gene calls are TRBV29-1 and TRBJ1-2; D unresolved. The length of the CDR3 is 8 residues. Trimming pared 3 bases from V and 7 bases from J, leaving 0 bases between. Per germline, CDR1 SQVTM and CDR2 ANQGSEA. The CDR3: CSVDGYTF. As DNA, the CDR3 is TGCAGCGTTGATGGCTACACCTTC.

The J gene is TRBJ1-1, the V gene TRBV3-1 (or the pseudogene TRBV3-2); a possible D gene is TRBD1 (6 bases). The CDR3 is made up of 11 amino acids. The V end was cut by 6 bases, the J end by 8 bases, with 10 bases between. Per the germline V gene, CDR1 is LGHDT and CDR2 is YNNKEL (reference sequence). DNA for the CDR3: TGTGCCAGCAGTACAGGGCCCGAAGCTTTCTTT. Its protein product is CASSTGPEAFF.

The chain joins TRBV19 to TRBJ2-7; D is ambiguous. Trimming pared 7 bases from V and 2 bases from J, leaving 12 bases between. The germline V gene has CDR1 LNHDA and CDR2 SQIVND (reference sequence). This CDR3 contains 13 residues. The DNA of the CDR3 is TGTGCCAGTACGCCAGCAGGCGCCTACGAGCAGTACTTC. This translates into CASTPAGAYEQYF.

The rearrangement uses TRBV9 and TRBJ1-6, with 7 bases aligning to TRBD1. The V and J ends lost 0 bases and 11 bases, in that order; junction bases with no gene match: 14. The CDR3 extends over 17 amino acids. Germline CDR1 reads SGDLS; CDR2 reads YYNGEE. This chain's CDR3 is CASSVGRRTGRTTPLHF. The CDR3 DNA reads TGTGCCAGCAGCGTAGGTCGGCGGACAGGTCGGACGACACCCCTCCACTTT.

The chain links TRBV5-6 to TRBJ1-2; D is ambiguous. The ends were cut back, 2 bases at V and 4 bases at J, with 3 bases in the middle. The germline V gene encodes CDR1 SGHDT and CDR2 YYEEEE. The CDR3 totals 11 residues. CDR3 nucleotide sequence: TGTGCCAGCAGCTTAGCCTATGGCTACACCTTC. Protein sequence: CASSLAYGYTF.

The chain uses TRBV5-4 and TRBJ1-2; 7 bases are shared with TRBD1. CDR1 SGHNT and CDR2 YYREEE come from the germline V gene (reference sequence). The CDR3 is made up of 14 amino acids. Trimming at V came to 4 bases and at J to 2 bases, leaving 5 bases not matched to a gene. The CDR3 nucleotides read TGTGCCAGCAGCCCCCCACAGGGGAACTATGGCTACACCTTC. Protein: CASSPPQGNYGYTF.

The chain combines TRBV19 with TRBJ2-3, with 7 bases identical to TRBD2. The CDR3 spans 14 residues. Germline assignment: CDR1 LNHDA and CDR2 SQIVND (reference sequence). V was pared by 5 bases and J by 4 bases, with 6 bases of the junction left unmatched. The CDR3: CASSLGLAADTQYF. CDR3 DNA: TGTGCCAGTAGTCTCGGGCTAGCGGCAGATACGCAGTATTTT.

This sequence joins TRBV19 and TRBJ1-2; the D gene is possibly TRBD1 (6 bases). Germline CDR1 LNHDA, CDR2 SQIVND (reference sequence). V lost 5 bases to trimming and J lost 7 bases, with 17 bases between them. The CDR3 has 14 residues. CDR3 in amino acids: CASSVWGQRSGYTF. In DNA form, the CDR3 reads TGTGCCAGTAGTGTGTGGGGACAACGGTCTGGCTACACCTTC.

This clone appeared once. The V call is TRBV28, the J call TRBJ1-2, with a weak D call TRBD1 (6 bases). The germline V gene has CDR1 MDHEN and CDR2 SYDVKM. The CDR3 has 13 residues. The V gene lost 10 bases and the J gene lost 1 base, with 13 bases spanning the gap. The CDR3 loop is CATLQGRNYGYTF. In DNA form, the CDR3 reads TGTGCCACCCTCCAGGGGCGTAACTATGGCTACACCTTC.